This TCR beta chain was documented in a study of regulatory T cells in long-lasting Graves disease. The time point here: newly diagnosed GD, antithyroid drugs for less than 3 months. The TCR library used RNA extracted from PBMCs. The CDR3 loop spans 14 amino acids. Germline CDR1 reads LGHDT; CDR2 reads YNNKEL (reference sequence). Remarks on this clonotype: Just one base apart from a much larger clone, this may be a read error.

CDR3 regions were amplified by Arm-PCR using iRepertoire HTBI primers to build TCR beta libraries. TCRdb passed the multiplex PCR reads through MiXCR, listing each CDR3 protein once. Of 580,000 or so distinct CDR3 sequences in the sample, 16% were seen once. Another study also made use of these data, one on T cells in Graves' hyperthyroidism and ophthalmopathy. That work contributes: Carried out on the TCR CDR3, a first-round RT-PCR used the HTBI primer set.

The genes are TRBV3-1 and TRBJ2-7; D uncertain. The origin of this receptor is a man aged 18-30 years with Graves disease. This material consisted of peripheral blood mononuclear cells (PBMCs), taken at new diagnosis, from a patient treated with antithyroid drugs. The CDR3 region is CAGSQVRSSEEQYF. Written as DNA, the CDR3 is TGTGCCGGCAGCCAAGTTAGGAGTTCTGAGGAGCAGTACTTC.